This record covers a single T cell receptor beta chain. CDR3 length: 14 residues. The V end was cut by 5 bases, the J end by 3 bases, with 14 bases between. In germline, CDR1 is SGHAT, CDR2 FQNNGV. This sample was taken from a study of cytomegalovirus exposure and HLA in healthy donors. With 60 Vbeta and 13 Jbeta primers, the PCR was carried out. Repertoires were generated with immunoSEQ multiplex PCR, while TCRdb's copy carries only in-frame clones and drops some. The table has 200,000 to 250,000 clones, about 80% seen once. V gene TRBV11-2 combines with J gene TRBJ2-7; TRBD1 is a possible D gene (6 bases). The source is a man aged 35 to 55 in good health and CMV-seronegative. Source material: PBMCs. CDR3 nucleotide sequence: TGTGCCAGCAGCAGGACCGGGACACACTACGAGCAGTACTTC. This translates into CASSRTGTHYEQYF.